Each of the 18 T cell receptor beta chains below was sequenced from the same sample in a study of blood T cell repertoires in COVID-19. The table came from immunoSEQ multiplex PCR; TCRdb's copy has only in-frame clones and leaves some out. The table shows under 200,000 clones, with around nine tenths occurring only once. The sample taken for sequencing was peripheral blood. These receptors were taken from a man aged 18 to 30 with active or convalescent COVID-19.

The rearrangement joins TRBV14 to TRBJ2-1; TRBD1 matches at 7 bases. The length of the CDR3 is 14 residues. The V gene's germline CDR1 is SGHDN and CDR2 FVKESK. V dropped 2 bases and J dropped 7; count of bases not matched to a gene: 5. DNA of the CDR3: TGTGCCAGCAGCCAACTTGGGACAGCGAATGAGCAGTTCTTC. This sequence encodes CASSQLGTANEQFF.

The V call is TRBV6-5, the J call TRBJ1-5, with TRBD1 matching 7 bases. V gave up 3 bases and J gave up 9 bases; unmatched junction bases: 8. Germline CDR1 is MNHEY and CDR2 is SVGAGI. The CDR3 loop spans 14 amino acids. CDR3 loop: CASSYDRAGGPQHF. CDR3 nucleotides: TGTGCCAGCAGTTATGACAGGGCCGGCGGGCCCCAGCATTTT.

The J gene is TRBJ2-5, the V gene TRBV6-5, with a tentative D call TRBD1 (5 bases). The CDR3 sequence is 13 residues long. V was trimmed by 7 bases and J by 5 bases, leaving 14 bases between them. In germline, CDR1 is MNHEY, CDR2 SVGAGI. The CDR3 loop is CASNSRQTETQYF. DNA of the CDR3: TGTGCCAGCAACTCGCGACAGACGGAGACCCAGTACTTC.

This chain joins TRBV6-4 and TRBJ2-1; TRBD2 is a possible D gene (6 bases). The CDR3 spans 14 residues. Germline V lookup: CDR1 MRHNA, CDR2 SNTAGT. V lost 4 bases and J 6 bases, leaving 13 bases between the germline ends. CDR3: CASSVLAEGNEQFF. In DNA form, the CDR3 reads TGTGCCAGCAGTGTTTTAGCGGAAGGCAATGAGCAGTTCTTC.

The CDR3 loop is CAWSVLTGVGGYTF. The CDR3 DNA reads as TGTGCCTGGAGTGTATTGACAGGGGTCGGTGGCTACACCTTC. The chain links TRBV30 to TRBJ1-2; TRBD1 matches at 8 bases. CDR1 and CDR2 from the germline V gene are GTSNPN and SVGIG (reference sequence). Germline trimming cut 0 bases from V and 7 bases from J; bases unmatched to any gene: 7. The CDR3 runs to 14 residues. The full variable domain, with the rest looked up from reference TRBV30 and TRBJ1-2, is SQTIHQWPATLVQPVGSPLSLECTVEGTSNPNLYWYRQAAGRGLQLLFYSVGIGQISSEVPQNLSASRPQDRQFILSSKKLLLSDSGFYLCAWSVLTGVGGYTFGSGTRLTVV.

This chain connects TRBV5-8 to TRBJ1-1, with TRBD1 as a possible D gene (5 bases). CDR1 is SGHTS, CDR2 YDEGEE, per germline. Trimming removed 3 bases at V and 0 bases at J, with 15 bases between. The CDR3 has 16 residues. Here the CDR3 reads CASSSIDRNMNTEAFF. CDR3 nucleotide sequence: TGTGCCAGCAGCTCAATCGACAGAAACATGAACACTGAAGCTTTCTTT.

The rearrangement joins TRBV11-3 to TRBJ2-3, with no clear D. This CDR3 region has 15 residues. The germline gives CDR1 SGHNT, CDR2 YENEEA. The germline V and J ends were trimmed by 3 bases and 4 bases, with 14 bases remaining between them. The CDR3 DNA is TGTGCCAGCAGCTTTAGTAAGCCCACAGCAGATACGCAGTATTTT. Amino acid sequence: CASSFSKPTADTQYF. The entire variable domain, with the rest obtained from reference TRBV11-3 and TRBJ2-3, is as follows: EAGVVQSPRYKIIEKKQPVAFWCNPISGHNTLYWYLQNLGQGPELLIRYENEEAVDDSQLPKDRFSAERLKGVDSTLKIQPAELGDSAVYLCASSFSKPTADTQYFGPGTRLTVL.

The rearrangement uses TRBV7-3 and TRBJ2-7; unclear D gene. V gave up 2 bases and J gave up 3 bases, with 11 bases separating them. The CDR3 contains 14 residues. Germline V gene data show CDR1 as SGHTA and CDR2 as FQGTGA. Here the CDR3 DNA reads TGTGCCAGCAGCTTAGGCGGTCTTGGCTACGAGCAGTACTTC. Its protein is CASSLGGLGYEQYF.

The chain uses TRBV3-1 (or the pseudogene TRBV3-2) and TRBJ1-1; 9 nucleotides agree with TRBD1. The CDR3 covers 15 residues. J gave up 3 bases and V 1 base, and 3 bases lay outside the gene matches. The germline gives CDR1 LGHDT, CDR2 YNNKEL (reference sequence). CDR3 bases: TGTGCCAGCAGCCAAGGGTGGACAGGGGACACTGAAGCTTTCTTT. Residues: CASSQGWTGDTEAFF.

The rearrangement uses TRBV28 and TRBJ1-1; no clear D gene. Between the trimmed V and J ends, which lost 6 bases and 5 bases, there was a span of 13 bases. There are 13 residues in the CDR3. Germline CDR1 MDHEN, CDR2 SYDVKM. CDR3 DNA sequence: TGTGCCAGCAGCGTAATAGGGAGGACTGAAGCTTTCTTT. This gives the protein CASSVIGRTEAFF. The entire variable domain, with the rest obtained from reference TRBV28 and TRBJ1-1, is as follows: DVKVTQSSRYLVKRTGEKVFLECVQDMDHENMFWYRQDPGLGLRLIYFSYDVKMKEKGDIPEGYSVSREKKERFSLILESASTNQTSMYLCASSVIGRTEAFFGQGTRLTVV.

This clone is a singleton in its sample. The chain couples TRBV10-3 to TRBJ2-7; TRBD1 matches 7 bases. Germline V lookup: CDR1 ENHRY, CDR2 SYGVKD. CDR3 length equals 15 residues. V lost 2 bases to trimming and J lost 1 base; unmatched junction nucleotides: 5. This CDR3 is CAISEGGQSSYEQYV. CDR3 nucleotide sequence: TGTGCCATCAGTGAGGGGGGACAGTCATCCTACGAGCAGTACGTC.

The J gene is TRBJ2-3, the V gene TRBV7-3, with D possibly matching TRBD2 (5 bases). CDR1 and CDR2 from the germline V gene are SGHTA and FQGTGA. The CDR3 sequence is 14 residues long. The ends were cut back, 2 bases at V and 4 bases at J, with 10 bases in the middle. CDR3 nucleotides: TGTGCCAGCAGCTTAGGAGGTGAGCCAGATACGCAGTATTTT. This translates into CASSLGGEPDTQYF.

This sequence joins TRBV7-2 and TRBJ2-7; no clear D gene. Per germline, CDR1 SGHTA and CDR2 FQGNSA. The V gene lost 0 bases and the J gene lost 2 bases, with 5 bases spanning the gap. This CDR3 region has 13 residues. CDR3 loop: CASSLAPAYEQYF. CDR3 in DNA: TGTGCCAGCAGCTTAGCCCCTGCCTACGAGCAGTACTTC. Based on the CDR3 plus reference TRBV7-2 and TRBJ2-7, the full variable domain is GAGVSQSPSNKVTEKGKDVELRCDPISGHTALYWYRQSLGQGLEFLIYFQGNSAPDKSGLPSDRFSAERTGGSVSTLTIQRTQQEDSAVYLCASSLAPAYEQYFGPGTRLTVT.

This chain connects TRBV18 to TRBJ2-5, with TRBD1 matching over 8 bases. After removal of 4 bases from V and 4 bases from J, the junction contained 5 bases not matched to a gene. Germline V lookup: CDR1 KGHSH, CDR2 LQKENI. The CDR3 length is 14 residues. The CDR3 DNA reads TGTGCCAGCTCACAAAGTACAGGGGGAGAGACCCAGTACTTC. It encodes CASSQSTGGETQYF. The variable domain in full, completed from reference TRBV18 and TRBJ2-5, reads NAGVMQNPRHLVRRRGQEARLRCSPMKGHSHVYWYRQLPEEGLKFMVYLQKENIIDESGMPKERFSAEFPKEGPSILRIQQVVRGDSAAYFCASSQSTGGETQYFGPGTRLLVL.

The chain employs TRBV11-2 and TRBJ2-7; 8 bases map to TRBD1. Germline V lookup: CDR1 SGHAT, CDR2 FQNNGV. The CDR3 has 15 amino acids. V gave up 2 bases and J gave up 4 bases; unmatched junction bases: 7. CDR3 bases: TGTGCCAGCAGCTTAACCGTTCAGGGGGCTTACGAGCAGTACGTC. Its protein is CASSLTVQGAYEQYV.

The chain links TRBV18 to TRBJ1-1, with D perhaps TRBD1 (6 bases). This CDR3 is built from 15 residues. Trimming removed 3 bases at V and 4 bases at J, with 15 bases between. Germline loops: CDR1 KGHSH, CDR2 LQKENI. Written as DNA, the CDR3 is TGTGCCAGCTCACCTCAGGGGATAAGCGGCACTGAAGCTTTCTTT. This encodes CASSPQGISGTEAFF.

This clone was observed a single time. V usage is TRBV6-6 and J usage is TRBJ1-2; 8 bases line up with TRBD1. Unmatched junction bases numbered 2, after V lost 2 bases and J lost 6 bases. The CDR3 is 13 residues long. Germline CDR1 MNHNY, CDR2 SVGAGI (reference sequence). DNA of the CDR3: TGTGCCAGCAGTTACCCACAGGGGGATGGCTACACCTTC. It is translated as CASSYPQGDGYTF.

The chain carries TRBV9 and TRBJ2-1, with 9 bases fitting TRBD2. The CDR3 covers 16 residues. CDR1 is SGDLS and CDR2 is YYNGEE in the germline V gene. J lost 7 bases, V lost 4 bases, and 12 bases had no gene match. In DNA form, the CDR3 reads TGTGCCAGCAGCTTGACTATAGCGGGAGTAGGAAATGAGCAGTTCTTC. This translates into CASSLTIAGVGNEQFF.